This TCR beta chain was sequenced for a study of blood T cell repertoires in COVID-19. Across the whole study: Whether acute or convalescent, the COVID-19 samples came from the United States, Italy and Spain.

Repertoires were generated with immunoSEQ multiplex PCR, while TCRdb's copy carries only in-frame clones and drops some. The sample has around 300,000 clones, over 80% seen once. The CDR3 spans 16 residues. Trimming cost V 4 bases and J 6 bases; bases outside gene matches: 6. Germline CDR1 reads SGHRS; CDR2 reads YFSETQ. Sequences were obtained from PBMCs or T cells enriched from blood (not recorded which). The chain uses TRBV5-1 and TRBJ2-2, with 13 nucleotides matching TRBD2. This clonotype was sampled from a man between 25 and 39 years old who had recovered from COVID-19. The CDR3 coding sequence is TGCGCCAGCAGCCCCTTCGGGACTAGCGGGGCCGGGGAGCTGTTTTTT. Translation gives CASSPFGTSGAGELFF. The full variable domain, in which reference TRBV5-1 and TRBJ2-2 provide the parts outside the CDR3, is KAGVTQTPRYLIKTRGQQVTLSCSPISGHRSVSWYQQTPGQGLQFLFEYFSETQRNKGNFPGRFSGRQFSNSRSEMNVSTLELGDSALYLCASSPFGTSGAGELFFGEGSRLTVL.